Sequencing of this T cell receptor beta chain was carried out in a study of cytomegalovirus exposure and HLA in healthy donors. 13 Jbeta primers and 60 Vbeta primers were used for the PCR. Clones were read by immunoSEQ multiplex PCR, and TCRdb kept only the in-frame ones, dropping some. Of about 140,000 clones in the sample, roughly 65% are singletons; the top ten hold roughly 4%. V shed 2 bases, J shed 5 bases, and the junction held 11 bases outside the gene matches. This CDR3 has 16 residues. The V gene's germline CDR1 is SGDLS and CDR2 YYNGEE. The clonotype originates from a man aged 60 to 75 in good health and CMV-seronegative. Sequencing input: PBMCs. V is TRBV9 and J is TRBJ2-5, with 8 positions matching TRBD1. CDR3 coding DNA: TGTGCCAGCAGCGTGTCACCAGGGGGCGCTTGGGAGACCCAGTACTTC. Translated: CASSVSPGGAWETQYF.